The rows below give T cell receptor beta chains drawn from one sample of a study of blood T cell repertoires in COVID-19. Only in-frame clones appear in the TCRdb table, and some are missing; sequencing was by immunoSEQ multiplex PCR. The sample records 180,000 or so clones, around 87% being singletons. Sequenced: peripheral blood. All receptors come from a man aged 35-49 years with active or convalescent COVID-19. Both conserved end residues are part of each CDR3. D genes are given only for firm matches. Clone sizes are given selectively: once, few, many, or a class where the clone is expanded.

v_gene,abundance,j_gene,d_gene,CDR3aa,CDR3nt
TRBV29-1,NA,TRBJ2-7,TRBD1,CSVVGQYSYEQYF,TGCAGCGTTGTGGGACAGTACTCCTACGAGCAGTACTTC
TRBV20-1,NA,TRBJ1-5,NA,CSASLTEPQHF,TGCAGTGCTAGCCTCACGGAGCCCCAGCATTTT
TRBV30,NA,TRBJ2-1,TRBD2,CAWSVFFLAGENNEQFF,TGTGCCTGGAGTGTGTTTTTCCTAGCGGGAGAAAACAATGAGCAGTTCTTC
TRBV30,NA,TRBJ2-7,NA,CAWSVPRPSFYEQYF,TGTGCCTGGAGTGTTCCGCGGCCGAGCTTCTACGAGCAGTACTTC
TRBV25-1,NA,TRBJ1-1,NA,CASRETGQKNTEAFF,TGTGCCAGCAGGGAAACTGGACAGAAAAACACTGAAGCTTTCTTT
TRBV14,NA,TRBJ2-1,TRBD1,CASSQTGFGEQFF,TGTGCCAGCAGCCAGACAGGGTTCGGTGAGCAGTTCTTC
TRBV28,few,TRBJ1-4,NA,CASKVAGDLFKLFF,TGTGCCAGCAAGGTCGCGGGGGACCTGTTTAAACTGTTTTTT
TRBV4-1,NA,TRBJ2-2,TRBD2,CASSHPGLAGGELFF,TGCGCCAGCAGCCATCCCGGACTAGCGGGCGGGGAGCTGTTTTTT
TRBV6-5,NA,TRBJ1-2,NA,CASSQSRAAGHGYTF,TGTGCCAGCAGTCAAAGCAGGGCCGCAGGGCATGGCTACACCTTC
TRBV7-9,NA,TRBJ2-5,NA,CASTDLYRSQETQYF,TGTGCCAGCACCGACTTATACCGGTCCCAAGAGACCCAGTACTTC
TRBV7-2,NA,TRBJ2-1,NA,CASSRTPVAANSDYNEQFF,TGTGCCAGCAGCCGGACACCCGTTGCAGCGAACTCTGATTACAATGAGCAGTTCTTC
TRBV7-3,NA,TRBJ1-6,NA,CASSPTDSSDSPLHF,TGTGCCAGCAGCCCGACTGATTCCTCGGATTCACCCCTCCACTTT
TRBV14,NA,TRBJ1-4,NA,CASSQVGGNEKLFF,TGTGCCAGCAGCCAAGTTGGGGGGAATGAAAAACTGTTTTTT
TRBV19,NA,TRBJ2-1,TRBD2,CASSINSGGSSYNEQFF,TGTGCCAGTAGTATTAATAGCGGGGGGAGTTCCTACAATGAGCAGTTCTTC
TRBV2,NA,TRBJ2-2,NA,CASSEARRGTGELFF,TGTGCCAGCAGTGAAGCTAGGAGGGGTACCGGGGAGCTGTTTTTT
TRBV5-1,once,TRBJ2-5,TRBD1,CASSIGTGGRQETQYF,TGCGCCAGCAGCATCGGGACAGGGGGCCGCCAAGAGACCCAGTACTTC
TRBV24-1,NA,TRBJ2-1,NA,CATAQTNNEQFF,TGTGCCACCGCCCAGACTAACAATGAGCAGTTCTTC
TRBV27,NA,TRBJ1-2,NA,CASSRTEGNYGYTF,TGTGCCAGCAGCAGGACAGAGGGTAACTATGGCTACACCTTC
TRBV29-1,NA,TRBJ2-7,TRBD2,CSAREGPSGTYEQYF,TGCAGCGCCCGGGAGGGGCCCTCTGGCACCTACGAGCAGTACTTC
TRBV6-4,NA,TRBJ2-1,TRBD1,CASSATGDFNEQFF,TGTGCCAGCAGTGCGACAGGGGACTTCAATGAGCAGTTCTTC
TRBV9,NA,TRBJ2-2,NA,CASSATSGGELFF,TGTGCCAGCAGCGCAACGTCAGGTGGGGAGCTGTTTTTT
TRBV19,NA,TRBJ1-2,NA,CATGGGLDYGYTF,TGTGCCACCGGCGGGGGCCTAGACTATGGCTACACCTTC
TRBV28,once,TRBJ2-1,TRBD1,CASSFGDRVGSSYNEQFF,TGTGCCAGCAGTTTTGGGGACAGGGTGGGGAGCTCCTACAATGAGCAGTTCTTC
TRBV11-2,NA,TRBJ2-1,TRBD2,CASRPTSGPWGEQFF,TGTGCCAGCAGACCGACTAGCGGGCCTTGGGGTGAGCAGTTCTTC
TRBV2,NA,TRBJ1-2,TRBD1,CASRETGPNYGYTF,TGTGCCAGCAGAGAGACAGGGCCTAACTATGGCTACACCTTC
TRBV9,NA,TRBJ2-5,NA,CASSVGLEEQETQYF,TGTGCCAGCAGCGTAGGGCTAGAGGAACAAGAGACCCAGTACTTC
TRBV4-1,NA,TRBJ1-5,TRBD1,CASSQDRQGGQPQHF,TGCGCCAGCAGCCAGGATCGACAGGGTGGTCAGCCCCAGCATTTT
TRBV5-6,NA,TRBJ2-7,NA,CASSPRAGESHEQYF,TGTGCCAGCAGCCCCCGGGCAGGGGAGAGCCACGAGCAGTACTTC
TRBV7-8,NA,TRBJ2-3,TRBD2,CASSHRTSGAGDTQYF,TGTGCCAGCAGCCATCGGACTAGCGGGGCAGGAGATACGCAGTATTTT
TRBV24-1,NA,TRBJ2-2,TRBD1,CATSDGRGLSGELFF,TGTGCCACCAGTGACGGCAGGGGGCTTAGCGGGGAGCTGTTTTTT
TRBV10-3,once,TRBJ2-5,NA,CAIRPHRDQETQYF,TGTGCCATCAGGCCCCACAGGGACCAAGAGACCCAGTACTTC
TRBV7-8,NA,TRBJ1-2,TRBD1,CASRRTGGNHGYTF,TGTGCCAGCAGAAGGACAGGGGGCAATCATGGCTACACCTTC
TRBV11-2,NA,TRBJ2-7,TRBD1,CASSRQGGDYEQYF,TGTGCCAGCAGCCGACAGGGGGGCGACTACGAGCAGTACTTC
TRBV5-6,NA,TRBJ2-7,TRBD1,CASSLVGRGPETLSYEQYF,TGTGCCAGCAGCTTGGTGGGCAGGGGGCCGGAAACCCTCTCCTACGAGCAGTACTTC
TRBV5-4,NA,TRBJ1-6,NA,CASSLLPGRDSPLHF,TGTGCCAGCAGCTTGCTGCCGGGTCGTGATTCACCCCTCCACTTT
TRBV20-1,NA,TRBJ1-4,NA,CSASGRVIPNEKLFF,TGCAGTGCTAGTGGCAGGGTCATACCTAATGAAAAACTGTTTTTT
TRBV6-5,NA,TRBJ1-1,NA,CASLGSGREAFF,TGTGCCAGCCTTGGGTCCGGGAGGGAGGCTTTCTTT
TRBV11-2,NA,TRBJ2-3,NA,CASSPPLSYVTQYF,TGTGCCAGCAGTCCCCCCCTGAGTTATGTTACGCAGTATTTT
TRBV7-2,NA,TRBJ2-3,TRBD2,CASSLALAGVFGDTQYF,TGTGCCAGCAGCTTAGCCCTAGCGGGGGTCTTCGGGGATACGCAGTATTTT
TRBV4-3,few,TRBJ1-1,NA,CASSLQGMNTEAFF,TGCGCCAGCAGCCTACAGGGCATGAACACTGAAGCTTTCTTT
TRBV7-3,once,TRBJ2-1,TRBD2,CASSLGGGINEQFF,TGTGCCAGCAGCTTAGGCGGGGGGATCAATGAGCAGTTCTTC
TRBV6-2/TRBV6-3,NA,TRBJ2-7,TRBD2,CASSYGTSGGAYEQYF,TGTGCCAGCAGTTACGGGACTAGCGGGGGGGCCTACGAGCAGTACTTC
TRBV6-1,NA,TRBJ2-1,NA,CASTAGNRQFF,TGTGCCAGCACCGCAGGGAATCGGCAGTTCTTC
TRBV5-1,NA,TRBJ1-1,NA,CASSWSGSSSEAFF,TGCGCCAGCAGCTGGAGTGGAAGCAGCTCTGAAGCTTTCTTT
TRBV4-1,NA,TRBJ2-3,NA,CASSQEWSGMDTQYF,TGCGCCAGCAGCCAAGAATGGTCGGGGATGGATACGCAGTATTTT
TRBV6-5,NA,TRBJ1-5,NA,CASSPDNSNQPQHF,TGTGCCAGCAGTCCCGACAACTCCAATCAGCCCCAGCATTTT
TRBV4-1,NA,TRBJ2-7,NA,CASSQAPPAGANYEQYF,TGCGCCAGCAGCCAAGCCCCCCCCGCGGGGGCCAACTACGAGCAGTACTTC
TRBV4-3,NA,TRBJ2-3,TRBD2,CASSPRDYRTDTQYF,TGCGCCAGCAGCCCAAGGGACTACCGCACAGATACGCAGTATTTT
TRBV28,NA,TRBJ2-3,NA,CASSFGGSTDTQYF,TGTGCCAGCAGTTTCGGAGGCAGCACAGATACGCAGTATTTT
TRBV6-6,NA,TRBJ1-1,NA,CASSGPGGTEAFF,TGTGCCAGCAGTGGCCCGGGGGGCACTGAAGCTTTCTTT
TRBV14,NA,TRBJ2-3,NA,CASSHGGAGDTQYF,TGTGCCAGCAGCCACGGCGGCGCTGGAGATACGCAGTATTTT
TRBV28,NA,TRBJ1-4,TRBD1,CASSKPRTGAGNEKLFF,TGTGCCAGCAGTAAACCCCGGACAGGGGCGGGTAATGAAAAACTGTTTTTT
TRBV11-2,NA,TRBJ2-5,TRBD2,CASSLHWSLAADQETQYF,TGTGCCAGCAGCTTACATTGGAGTCTAGCGGCAGACCAAGAGACCCAGTACTTC
TRBV6-5,NA,TRBJ1-5,NA,CASSRTYSNQPQHF,TGTGCCAGCAGTCGCACCTATAGCAATCAGCCCCAGCATTTT
TRBV6-2/TRBV6-3,NA,TRBJ1-5,NA,CASSFPGDQPQHF,TGTGCCAGCAGTTTTCCAGGGGATCAGCCCCAGCATTTT